The source of this T cell receptor (beta chain) is a study of shared clonotypes between healthy human individuals. General study results and limits: When naive CD4 clonotypes were compared across a handful of donors, approximately 5% were shared.

Method: immunoSEQ multiplex PCR; TCRdb's copy keeps in-frame clones and lacks some. The sample contains about 1.5 million clones, approximately 96% of which appear only once. Concerning this clone itself: Its antigen is currently unknown.

This CDR3 region has 10 residues. Trimming cost V 5 bases and J 8 bases, with 7 bases left between them. Per germline, CDR1 DFQATT and CDR2 SNEGSKA (reference sequence). This receptor was identified in a young man in good health. Sequences were obtained from naive CD4+ T cells sorted from blood. Subset described: CD45RA+ positively selected. This chain joins TRBV20-1 and TRBJ2-1; possibly TRBD1 or TRBD2 for D (5 bases each). DNA for the CDR3: TGCAGTGCTGGGACCCATGAGCAGTTCTTC. Translated: CSAGTHEQFF.